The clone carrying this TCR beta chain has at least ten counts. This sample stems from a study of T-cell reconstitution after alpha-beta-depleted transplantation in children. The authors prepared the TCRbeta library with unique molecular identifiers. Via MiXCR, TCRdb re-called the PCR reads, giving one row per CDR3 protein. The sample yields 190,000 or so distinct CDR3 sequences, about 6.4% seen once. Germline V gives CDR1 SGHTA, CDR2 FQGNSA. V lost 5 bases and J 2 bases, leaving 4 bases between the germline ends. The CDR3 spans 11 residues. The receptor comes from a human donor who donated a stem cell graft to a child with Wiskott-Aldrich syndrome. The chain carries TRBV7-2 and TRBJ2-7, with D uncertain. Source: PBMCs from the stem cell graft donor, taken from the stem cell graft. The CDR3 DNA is TGTGCCAGCAGCCATACCTACGAGCAGTACTTC. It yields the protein CASSHTYEQYF. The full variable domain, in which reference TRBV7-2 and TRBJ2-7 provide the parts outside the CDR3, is GAGVSQSPSNKVTEKGKDVELRCDPISGHTALYWYRQSLGQGLEFLIYFQGNSAPDKSGLPSDRFSAERTGGSVSTLTIQRTQQEDSAVYLCASSHTYEQYFGPGTRLTVT.